The next 4 T cell receptor beta chains were all read from a single sample in a study of T cells in Graves' hyperthyroidism and ophthalmopathy (dated by TCRdb to about 2019). The method behind the library was multiplex PCR. Sequencing took place on an Illumina HiSeq 2000. The TCR beta CDR3 regions were amplified from the RNA transcripts. The TCR CDR3 was subjected to a first round of RT-PCR using the HTBI primer set and the Qiagen OneStep RT-PCR kit. TCRdb reworked the public reads: Q25 trimming with fastp, MiXCR clone assembly, productive beta chains retained. Each record represents a unique CDR3 protein, reported with the most common genes and DNA among its rows. The table for this sample lists 220,000 or so distinct CDR3 sequences; about a sixth of them were counted only once. Jointly, the top ten make up more than 25% of the sample. The material sequenced was blood. The receptor source for this set is a woman in her late teens or twenties with Graves' ophthalmopathy.

This clonotype was counted at least ten times. The chain has TRBV29-1 and TRBJ2-1; D unclear. V shed 2 bases and J shed 0 bases, with 14 bases lying between them. Per germline, CDR1 SQVTM and CDR2 ANQGSEA. This CDR3 has 16 amino acids. This CDR3 is CSVETILGSSYNEQFF. The CDR3 DNA reads TGCAGCGTTGAAACTATCCTTGGTAGCTCCTACAATGAGCAGTTCTTC.

V usage is TRBV12-3 or TRBV12-4 and J usage is TRBJ2-1; 11 bases line up with TRBD1. The CDR3 has 15 amino acids. Trimming removed 6 bases from V and 8 bases from J; junction bases left unmatched: 9. CDR3 coding DNA: TGTGCCAGCAGCTCCGGGACAGGGGGGGCAGATGAGCAGTTCTTC. This codes for CASSSGTGGADEQFF.

The table lists this clonotype with many counts. This rearrangement joins TRBV2 to TRBJ1-2; TRBD1 matches 7 bases. Germline lookup yields CDR1 SNHLY and CDR2 FYNNEI. The CDR3 consists of 14 residues. Losses at the gene ends were 5 bases for V and 7 bases for J; bases not matched to a gene: 10. The chain's CDR3 is CASSLTGDVGGYTF. CDR3 bases: TGTGCCAGCAGTCTTACAGGGGATGTGGGTGGCTACACCTTC.

This clonotype was seen at least ten times. This chain joins TRBV7-9 and TRBJ1-2; D ambiguous. CDR3 length: 13 amino acids. The V gene's germline CDR1 is SEHNR and CDR2 FQNEAQ (reference sequence). The V gene lost 7 bases and the J gene lost 4 bases, with 13 bases spanning the gap. CDR3 sequence reads: CASTTNWGYGYTF. The CDR3 bases are TGTGCCAGCACTACGAACTGGGGCTATGGCTACACCTTC.